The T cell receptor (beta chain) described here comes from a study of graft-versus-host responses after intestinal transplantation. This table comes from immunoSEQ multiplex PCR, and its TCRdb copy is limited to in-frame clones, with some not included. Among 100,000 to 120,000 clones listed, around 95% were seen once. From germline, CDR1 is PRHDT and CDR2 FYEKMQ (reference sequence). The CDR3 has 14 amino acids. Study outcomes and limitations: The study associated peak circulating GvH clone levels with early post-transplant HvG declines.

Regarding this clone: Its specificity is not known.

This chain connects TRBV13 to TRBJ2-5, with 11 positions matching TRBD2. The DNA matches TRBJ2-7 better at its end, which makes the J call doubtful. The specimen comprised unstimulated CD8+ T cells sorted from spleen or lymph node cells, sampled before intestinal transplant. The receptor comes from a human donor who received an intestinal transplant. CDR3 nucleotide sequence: TGTGCCAGCAGCTTGGGACTAGCGGCCTACGAGCAGTACTTC. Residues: CASSLGLAAYEQYF.